This paragraph covers one T cell receptor (beta chain) sequence. What it binds is not known. There were no recent acute infections or vaccinations among the donors, who were healthy HIV-negative adults. This CDR3 is 16 amino acids long. Germline CDR1 MGHDK, CDR2 SYGVNS. Trimming removed 6 bases at V and 6 bases at J, with 21 bases between. The record originates from a study of shared clonotypes between healthy human individuals. Study overall: CD4 naive and memory got three plates each, CD8 naive two, CD8 memory one.

Overall study results and limits: An expected dependence of interdonor clonotype sharing on sequencing depth was noted. Lower generation probabilities were found for non-shared clonotypes than for those shared by all four donors.

Assay used: immunoSEQ multiplex PCR; TCRdb lists only in-frame clones, some missing. The table has about 1.5 million clones, 98% seen once; the top ten hold around 0.45%. Sequenced sample: naive CD4+ T cells sorted from blood. Subset meaning: CD45RA+ positively selected. This TCR was recovered from a man between 25 and 39 years old in good health. The chain uses TRBV25-1 and TRBJ2-1; the D gene could be TRBD1 or TRBD2 (6 bases each). CDR3 sequence: CASRDYRVPEGNEQFF. The DNA for the CDR3 is TGTGCCAGCAGGGACTACAGGGTCCCTGAGGGCAATGAGCAGTTCTTC.